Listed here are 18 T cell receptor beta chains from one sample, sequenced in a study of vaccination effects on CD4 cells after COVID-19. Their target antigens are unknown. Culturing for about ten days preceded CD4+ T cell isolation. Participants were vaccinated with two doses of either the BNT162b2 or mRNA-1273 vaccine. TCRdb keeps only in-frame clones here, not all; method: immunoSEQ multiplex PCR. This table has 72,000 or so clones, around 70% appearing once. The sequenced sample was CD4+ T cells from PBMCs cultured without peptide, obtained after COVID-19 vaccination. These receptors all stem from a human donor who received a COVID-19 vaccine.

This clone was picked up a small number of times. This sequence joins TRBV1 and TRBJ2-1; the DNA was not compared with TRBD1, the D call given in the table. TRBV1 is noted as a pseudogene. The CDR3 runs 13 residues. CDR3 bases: TGCACCAGCAGCCTCCACAGGGGCGGTGAGCAGTTCTTC. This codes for CTSSLHRGGEQFF.

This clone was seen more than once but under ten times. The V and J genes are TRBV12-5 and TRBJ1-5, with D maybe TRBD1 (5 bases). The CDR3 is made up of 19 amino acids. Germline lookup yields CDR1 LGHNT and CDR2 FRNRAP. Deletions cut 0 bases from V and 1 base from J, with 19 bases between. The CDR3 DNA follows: TGTGCTAGTGGTTTGGTATTATTTGGGCAGGGAAGAAGCAATCAGCCCCAGCATTTT. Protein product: CASGLVLFGQGRSNQPQHF.

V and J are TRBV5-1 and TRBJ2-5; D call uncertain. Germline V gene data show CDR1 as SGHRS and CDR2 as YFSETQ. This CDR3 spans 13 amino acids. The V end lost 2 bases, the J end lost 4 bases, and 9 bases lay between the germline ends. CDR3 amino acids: CASSFLGSETQYF. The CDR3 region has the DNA TGCGCCAGCAGCTTTTTGGGCTCAGAGACCCAGTACTTC.

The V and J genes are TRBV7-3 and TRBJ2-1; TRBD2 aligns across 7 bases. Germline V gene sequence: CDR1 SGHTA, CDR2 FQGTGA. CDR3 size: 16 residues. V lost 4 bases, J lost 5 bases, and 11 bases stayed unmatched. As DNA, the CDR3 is TGTGCCAGCAGCTCGGCTCGCTGGGGGGGGAACAATGAGCAGTTCTTC. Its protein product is CASSSARWGGNNEQFF.

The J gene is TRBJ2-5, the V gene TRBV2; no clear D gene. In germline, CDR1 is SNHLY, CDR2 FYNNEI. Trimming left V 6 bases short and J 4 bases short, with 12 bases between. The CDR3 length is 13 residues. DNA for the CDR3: TGTGCCAGCAGGTATTGGGCCCCAGAGACCCAGTACTTC. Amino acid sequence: CASRYWAPETQYF.

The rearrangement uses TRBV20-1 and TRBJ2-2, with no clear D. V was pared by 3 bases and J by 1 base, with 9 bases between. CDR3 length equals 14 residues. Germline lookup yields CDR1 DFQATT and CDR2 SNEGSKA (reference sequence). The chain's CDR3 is CSASRQLNTGELFF. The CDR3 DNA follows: TGCAGTGCTAGTCGGCAGTTGAACACCGGGGAGCTGTTTTTT.

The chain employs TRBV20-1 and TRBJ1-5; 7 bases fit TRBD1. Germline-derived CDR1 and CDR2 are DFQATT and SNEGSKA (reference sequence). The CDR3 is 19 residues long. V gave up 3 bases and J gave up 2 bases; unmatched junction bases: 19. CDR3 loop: CSASTGDPPPSSCNQPQHF. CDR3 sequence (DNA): TGCAGTGCTAGTACAGGGGACCCTCCTCCCTCCTCCTGCAATCAGCCCCAGCATTTT.

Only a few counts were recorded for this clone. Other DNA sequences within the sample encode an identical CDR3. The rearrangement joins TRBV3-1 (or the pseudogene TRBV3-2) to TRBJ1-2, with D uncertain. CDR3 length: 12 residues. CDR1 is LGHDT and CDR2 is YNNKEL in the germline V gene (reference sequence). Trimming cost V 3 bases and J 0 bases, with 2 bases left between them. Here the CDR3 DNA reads TGTGCCAGCAGCCAGGCTAACTATGGCTACACCTTC. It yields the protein CASSQANYGYTF.

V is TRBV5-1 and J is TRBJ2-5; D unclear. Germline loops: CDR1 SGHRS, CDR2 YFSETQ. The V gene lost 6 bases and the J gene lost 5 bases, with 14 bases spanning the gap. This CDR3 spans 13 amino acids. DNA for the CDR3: TGCGCCAGCACCGACCTTCAAGGGGAGACCCAGTACTTC. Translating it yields CASTDLQGETQYF. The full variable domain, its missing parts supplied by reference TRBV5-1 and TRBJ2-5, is KAGVTQTPRYLIKTRGQQVTLSCSPISGHRSVSWYQQTPGQGLQFLFEYFSETQRNKGNFPGRFSGRQFSNSRSEMNVSTLELGDSALYLCASTDLQGETQYFGPGTRLLVL.

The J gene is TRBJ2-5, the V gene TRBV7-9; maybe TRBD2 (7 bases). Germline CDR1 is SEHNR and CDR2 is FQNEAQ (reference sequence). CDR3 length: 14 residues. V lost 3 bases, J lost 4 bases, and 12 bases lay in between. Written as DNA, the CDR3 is TGTGCCAGCAGCTTCTACAGGGAGGGAGAGACCCAGTACTTC. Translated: CASSFYREGETQYF.

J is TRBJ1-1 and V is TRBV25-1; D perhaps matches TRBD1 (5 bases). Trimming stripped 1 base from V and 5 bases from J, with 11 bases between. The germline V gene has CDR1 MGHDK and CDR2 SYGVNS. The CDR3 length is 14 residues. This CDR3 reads CASSESRGDTEAFF. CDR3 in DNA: TGTGCCAGCAGTGAATCGAGGGGAGATACTGAAGCTTTCTTT.

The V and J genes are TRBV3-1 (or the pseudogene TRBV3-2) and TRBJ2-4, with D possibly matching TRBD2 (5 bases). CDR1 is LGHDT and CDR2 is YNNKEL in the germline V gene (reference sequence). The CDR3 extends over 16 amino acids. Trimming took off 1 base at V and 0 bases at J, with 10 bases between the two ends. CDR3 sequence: CASSQGRGLAKNIQYF. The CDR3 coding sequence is TGTGCCAGCAGCCAAGGTCGCGGACTAGCCAAAAACATTCAGTACTTC.

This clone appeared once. CDR3 sequence: CSVEANKRETQYF. The CDR3 region has the DNA TGCAGCGTTGAAGCGAACAAACGGGAGACCCAGTACTTC. The rearrangement joins TRBV29-1 to TRBJ2-5, with D unresolved. Germline V gene sequence: CDR1 SQVTM, CDR2 ANQGSEA. This CDR3 comprises 13 residues. The ends were cut back, 1 base at V and 5 bases at J, with 11 bases in the middle.

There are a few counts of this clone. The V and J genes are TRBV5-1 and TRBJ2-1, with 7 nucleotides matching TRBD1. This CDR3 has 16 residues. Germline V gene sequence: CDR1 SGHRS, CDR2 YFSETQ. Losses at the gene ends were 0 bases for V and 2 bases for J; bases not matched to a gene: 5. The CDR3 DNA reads TGCGCCAGCAGCTTGGATGTGACAGGGACCTACAATGAGCAGTTCTTC. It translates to CASSLDVTGTYNEQFF.

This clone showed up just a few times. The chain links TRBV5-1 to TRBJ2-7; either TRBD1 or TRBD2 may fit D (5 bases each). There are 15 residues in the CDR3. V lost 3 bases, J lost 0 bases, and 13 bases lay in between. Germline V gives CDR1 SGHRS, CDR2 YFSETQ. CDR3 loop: CASSSMPGPSYEQYV. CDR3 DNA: TGCGCCAGCAGCTCGATGCCGGGACCCTCCTACGAGCAGTACGTC.

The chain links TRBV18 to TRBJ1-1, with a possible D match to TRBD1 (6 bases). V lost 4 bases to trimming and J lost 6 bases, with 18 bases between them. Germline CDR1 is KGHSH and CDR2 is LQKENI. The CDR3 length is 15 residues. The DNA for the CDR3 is TGTGCCAGCTCACTACACAGGGAAAGTCCGCCTGAAGCTTTCTTT. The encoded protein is CASSLHRESPPEAFF.

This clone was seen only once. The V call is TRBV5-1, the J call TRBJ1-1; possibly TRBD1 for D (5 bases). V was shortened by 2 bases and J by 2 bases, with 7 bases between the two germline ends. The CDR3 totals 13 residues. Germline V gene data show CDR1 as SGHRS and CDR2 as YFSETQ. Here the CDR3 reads CASSFDRNTEAFF. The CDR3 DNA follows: TGCGCCAGCAGCTTTGACAGAAACACTGAAGCTTTCTTT.

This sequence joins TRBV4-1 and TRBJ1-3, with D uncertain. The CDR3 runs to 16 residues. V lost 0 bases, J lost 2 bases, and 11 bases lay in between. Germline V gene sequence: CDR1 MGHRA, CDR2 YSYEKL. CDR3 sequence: CASSQERGDAGNTIYF. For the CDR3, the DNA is TGCGCCAGCAGCCAAGAACGTGGAGATGCTGGAAACACCATATATTTT.